This T cell receptor beta chain was captured by sequencing in a study of human T cells and chemical hapten exposure. The overall study: Scalp application of diphenylcyclopropenone was performed weekly in patients across the entire roughly 23-week study. Study-wide points: More PT1 expanded TCRs went with higher patch test scores. The study found that DPC sensitization did not change TCRs above 1 in 1000 frequency.

Individual cDNA molecules (in the library) carried attached unique molecular identifiers. TCRdb reprocessed the RACE reads via MiXCR and lists one record per CDR3 protein. Altogether fewer than 400,000 distinct CDR3 sequences are present, 6% to 8.5% being singletons, with the ten largest covering 8% to 9%. In the case of this clonotype: The antigen remains unidentified.

The CDR3 spans 14 residues. From germline, CDR1 is LGHDT and CDR2 YNNKEL (reference sequence). V was shortened by 0 bases and J by 10 bases, with 10 bases between the two germline ends. Time point here: patch test 1, 2 weeks after DPC sensitization. Regarding treatment: therapeutic diphenylcyclopropenone sensitization with weekly scalp DPC. V gene TRBV3-1 combines with J gene TRBJ1-6; D call uncertain. The input for sequencing was whole blood, taken in connection with sensitization to the hapten diphenylcyclopropenone (DPC). This sequence was found in a young woman with alopecia areata. Some clones in this sample may be carry-over from other donors' samples. CDR3 bases: TGTGCCAGCAGCCAAGAATGGCAGGAATCACCCCTCCACTTT. Its translation: CASSQEWQESPLHF.